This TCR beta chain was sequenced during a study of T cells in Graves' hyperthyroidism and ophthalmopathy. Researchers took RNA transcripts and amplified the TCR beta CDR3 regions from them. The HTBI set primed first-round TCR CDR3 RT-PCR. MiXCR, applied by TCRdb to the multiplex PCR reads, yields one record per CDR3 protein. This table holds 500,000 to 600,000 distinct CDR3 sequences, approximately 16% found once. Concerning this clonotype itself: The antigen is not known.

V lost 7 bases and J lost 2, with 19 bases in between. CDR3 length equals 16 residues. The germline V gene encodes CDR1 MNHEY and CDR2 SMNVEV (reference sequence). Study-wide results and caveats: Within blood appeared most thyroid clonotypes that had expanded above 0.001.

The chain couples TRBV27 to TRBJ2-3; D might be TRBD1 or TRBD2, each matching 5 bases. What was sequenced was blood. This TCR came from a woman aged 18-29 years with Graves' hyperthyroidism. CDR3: CASTRVRAGTTDTQYF. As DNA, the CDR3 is TGTGCCAGCACGAGGGTGCGGGCAGGGACCACAGATACGCAGTATTTT.